This T cell receptor beta chain was sequenced in a study of blood T cells in healthy people across ages (dated by TCRdb to between 2015 and 2016). In the study overall: In model experiments, template switching captured about one uniquely barcoded TCR beta cDNA molecule for every two T cells. Donors were grouped into four age groups: young (average approximately 16 years), middle-aged (roughly 37), aged (around 60) and long-lived (approximately 75). To avoid experimental bias, donors of different ages were randomly spread across the sequencing lanes. Using the same blood draw, the study looked at two additional independent replicas of 1 million unique cDNA reads for two donors, one aged 18 to 30 and the other aged 80 or older. The study measured age-related changes in TCR beta repertoire diversity using deep sequencing normalized with unique cDNA molecular identifiers. Overall study results and their limits: There was a strong correlation between observed TCR beta diversity and the percentage of naive T cells measured by flow cytometry. Observed TCR beta diversity per million T cells fell roughly linearly with age, and a significant reduction was already apparent by age around 44. Compared with the aged group, the long-lived group had more naive CD4+ T cells, fewer expanded clones and increased TCR diversity, suggesting age selection. The CMV infection status of donors was not known, potentially confounding age-related changes in expanded clonotypes. Conclusive comparison of naive and antigen-experienced compartments was prevented by the profiling of bulk unsorted PBMCs. Estimates of total diversity based on one million sequenced T cells were considered lower bounds and underestimates.

Libraries were built with 5' RACE. The sequencing machine was an Illumina HiSeq 2500. A second PCR of roughly 6 to 12 cycles was performed with a sample-barcoded 5' primer and a J-beta primer mix. A unique molecular identifier was introduced onto each TCR beta cDNA molecule by a template-switch 5' adaptor carrying 12 random nucleotides. At least 2.5 million CDR3-containing paired-end reads were obtained from each sample. All of the RNA was converted into first-strand cDNA using the Mint cDNA synthesis kit, with a TRBC-specific oligonucleotide serving as the primer. After uracil-DNA glycosylase treatment, a first 18-cycle PCR used universal primers M1SS and BC2_uni_R on all cDNA. The study's own analysis went as follows. Each sample was normalized by randomly selecting 1 million high-quality reads, each carrying a distinct molecular identifier. Instead of being binned into consensus sequences, reads that shared molecular identifiers were thrown out. MiTCR, with a Q25 quality threshold and the strictest error-elimination algorithm, was used for CDR3 identification, clonotype clustering and error correction. Lower-bound total TCR beta diversity was estimated with a nonparametric unseen species model using Euler transformation. The public sequencing data were trimmed at Q25 with fastp and processed into clonotypes with MiXCR by TCRdb, which kept only in-frame beta chains. Records with the same CDR3 protein are collapsed into one entry carrying the most frequent genes and DNA. These V and J calls derive from TCRdb rather than the authors' analysis. Across this sample there are hundreds of thousands of distinct CDR3 sequences, with about 54% seen only once. The top ten constitute 30% to 45% of the sample.

Including the terminal cysteine and phenylalanine, the CDR3 comprises 15 residues. The retained sequence is limited to the CDR3, 45 bases, with the frame set at the first base. V lost 2 bases and J lost 2 bases, and the count of bases not matched to a germline gene is 9. CDR1 and CDR2, looked up from the germline V gene, are SQVTM and ANQGSEA. The roughly 38 donors, aged about 6 to 95 years, were systemically healthy Caucasian individuals from Russia. Each donor gave around 9.8 milliliters of peripheral blood, collected into EDTA-treated Vacutainer tubes. Ficoll-Paque density-gradient centrifugation was used to isolate PBMCs, with at least 7 million per sample. Trizol reagent was used to extract total RNA from PBMCs, with at least 6 micrograms per sample. Naive CD45RAhigh/CD27high T cell percentages were measured by flow cytometry on a PBMC aliquot from every donor. This clonotype was counted between two and nine times. The antigen this receptor binds is unknown. Base qualities are not at hand, and no much larger clone is one base apart.

This TCR was recovered from a man between 60 and 75 years old in good health. In this chain, TRBV29-1 is recombined with TRBJ2-7, with 7 bases aligning to TRBD1. The material sequenced was blood. The sequenced DNA: TGCAGCGTTGAAACCCCGACAGGGAGCCCCTACGAGCAGTACTTC. It translates as CSVETPTGSPYEQYF.